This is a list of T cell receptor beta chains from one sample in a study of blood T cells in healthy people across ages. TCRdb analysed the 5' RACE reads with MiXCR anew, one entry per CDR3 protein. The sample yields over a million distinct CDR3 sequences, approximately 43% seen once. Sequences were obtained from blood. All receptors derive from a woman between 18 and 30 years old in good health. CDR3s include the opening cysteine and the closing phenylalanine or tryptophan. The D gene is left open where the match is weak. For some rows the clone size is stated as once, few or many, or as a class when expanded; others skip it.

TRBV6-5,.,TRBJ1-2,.,CASSSTSWDYGYTF,TGTGCCAGCAGTTCAACGTCATGGGACTATGGCTACACCTTC
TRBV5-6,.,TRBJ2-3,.,CASSLGSDSTDTQYF,TGTGCCAGCAGCTTGGGTAGCGACAGCACAGATACGCAGTATTTT
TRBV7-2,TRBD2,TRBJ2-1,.,CASSLGSVREAGNEQFF,TGTGCCAGCAGCTTAGGGTCTGTGCGGGAGGCGGGCAATGAGCAGTTCTTC
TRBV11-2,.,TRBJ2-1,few,CASSLDRGLVNEQFF,TGTGCCAGCAGCTTAGATCGGGGACTGGTCAATGAGCAGTTCTTC
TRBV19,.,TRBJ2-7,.,CASRTGTSSSYEQYF,TGTGCCAGTAGGACCGGGACCTCCAGCTCCTACGAGCAGTACTTC
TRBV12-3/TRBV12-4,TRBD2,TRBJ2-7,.,CASSLRTSGGAGSYEQYF,TGTGCCAGCAGCCTTAGGACTAGCGGGGGCGCGGGGTCCTACGAGCAGTACTTC
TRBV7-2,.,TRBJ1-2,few,CASSREPHYRGYTF,TGTGCCAGCTCCCGGGAACCTCATTATCGTGGCTACACCTTC
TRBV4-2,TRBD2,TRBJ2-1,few,CASRPLAGEDNEQFF,TGTGCCAGCCGACCTCTAGCGGGAGAAGATAATGAGCAGTTCTTC
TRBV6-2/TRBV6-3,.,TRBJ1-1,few,CASKVGMNTEAFF,TGTGCCAGCAAGGTGGGCATGAACACTGAAGCTTTCTTT
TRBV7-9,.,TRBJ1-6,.,CASSLAGPAAGSPLHF,TGTGCCAGCAGCTTAGCGGGACCCGCGGCGGGGTCACCCCTCCACTTT
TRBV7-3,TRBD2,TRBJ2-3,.,CASSPATSGGTDTQYF,TGTGCCAGCAGTCCTGCGACTAGCGGGGGCACAGATACGCAGTATTTT
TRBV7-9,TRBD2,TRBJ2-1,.,CASSLLAGDGGNEQFF,TGTGCCAGCAGTCTCTTAGCGGGAGATGGGGGCAATGAGCAGTTCTTC
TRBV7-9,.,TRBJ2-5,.,CASSYNSAEETQYF,TGTGCCAGCAGCTATAACTCCGCGGAGGAGACCCAGTACTTC
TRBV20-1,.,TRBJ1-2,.,CSAREASTDPANYGYTF,TGCAGTGCTAGAGAAGCGTCGACGGATCCAGCTAACTATGGCTACACCTTC
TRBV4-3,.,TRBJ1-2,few,CASSRQTENYGYTF,TGCGCCAGCAGCCGTCAGACAGAAAACTATGGCTACACCTTC
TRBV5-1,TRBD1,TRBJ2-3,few,CASSYGTGSSKDTQYF,TGCGCCAGCAGCTACGGGACAGGGTCTTCTAAAGATACGCAGTATTTT
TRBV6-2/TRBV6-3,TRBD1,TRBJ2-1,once,CASRRDRGFNNEQFF,TGTGCCAGCAGGCGGGACAGGGGATTCAACAATGAGCAGTTCTTC
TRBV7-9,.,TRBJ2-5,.,CASIPRGGGQGTQYF,TGTGCCAGCATCCCCCGCGGCGGAGGCCAAGGGACCCAGTACTTC
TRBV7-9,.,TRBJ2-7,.,CASSPLQGHLNEQYF,TGTGCCAGCAGCCCTCTGCAGGGCCATTTGAACGAGCAGTACTTC
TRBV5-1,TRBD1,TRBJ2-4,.,CASSLADRGIRQYF,TGCGCCAGCAGCTTGGCCGACAGGGGGATAAGACAGTACTTC
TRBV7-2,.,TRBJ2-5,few,CASSRVVRETQYF,TGTGCCAGCAGCCGGGTGGTACGAGAGACCCAGTACTTC
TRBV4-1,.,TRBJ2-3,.,CASSQVWRDVTDTQYF,TGCGCCAGCAGCCAAGTTTGGCGAGATGTCACAGATACGCAGTATTTT
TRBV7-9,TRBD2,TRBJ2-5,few,CASSLETSDGWTQETQYF,TGTGCCAGCAGCTTAGAGACTAGCGATGGGTGGACCCAAGAGACCCAGTACTTC
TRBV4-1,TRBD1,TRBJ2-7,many,CASSLTGVSAYEQYF,TGCGCCAGCAGCCTGACAGGGGTTAGCGCCTACGAGCAGTACTTC
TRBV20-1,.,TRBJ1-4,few,CSARDRSRMAEKPFF,TGCAGTGCTAGAGATCGCAGTCGTATGGCTGAAAAACCGTTTTTT
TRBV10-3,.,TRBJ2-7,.,CAISEPNGREQYF,TGTGCCATCAGTGAGCCGAACGGTCGCGAGCAGTACTTC
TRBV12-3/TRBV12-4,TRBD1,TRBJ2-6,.,CASSPNGQVSSGANVLTF,TGTGCCAGCAGCCCCAATGGACAGGTTTCTTCTGGGGCCAACGTCCTGACTTTC
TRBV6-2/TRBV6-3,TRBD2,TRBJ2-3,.,CASSTGTSGAWSPTDTQYF,TGTGCCAGCAGTACCGGGACTAGCGGAGCCTGGAGTCCCACAGATACGCAGTATTTT
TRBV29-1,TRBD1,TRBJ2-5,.,CSVLRTGSYGQYF,TGCAGCGTCCTCCGGACAGGCTCATACGGGCAGTACTTC
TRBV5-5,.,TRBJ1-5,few,CASSLVVVGNQPQHF,TGTGCCAGCAGCTTGGTGGTAGTGGGCAATCAGCCCCAGCATTTT
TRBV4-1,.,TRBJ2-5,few,CASSQDGGTGAREQYF,TGCGCCAGCAGCCAAGACGGGGGGACAGGCGCCCGGGAGCAGTACTTC
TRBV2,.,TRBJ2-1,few,CASLRERRLTEQFF,TGTGCCAGCCTCCGGGAGAGACGACTTACTGAGCAGTTCTTC
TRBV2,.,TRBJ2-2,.,CASSAARGEGTGELFF,TGTGCCAGCAGTGCCGCGAGGGGGGAAGGGACCGGGGAGCTGTTTTTT
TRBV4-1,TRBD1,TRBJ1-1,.,CASSKPGQGGTEAFF,TGCGCCAGCAGTAAGCCGGGACAGGGGGGCACTGAAGCTTTCTTT
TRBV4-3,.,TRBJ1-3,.,CASSHSQGPTGNTIYF,TGCGCCAGCAGCCACTCACAGGGTCCGACTGGAAACACCATATATTTT
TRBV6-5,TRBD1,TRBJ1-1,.,CASFGTGGEAFF,TGTGCCAGCTTCGGGACAGGTGGCGAAGCTTTCTTT
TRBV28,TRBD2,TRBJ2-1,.,CASSLELGAGGPNEQFF,TGTGCCAGCAGCCTTGAGCTCGGAGCGGGAGGGCCGAATGAGCAGTTCTTC
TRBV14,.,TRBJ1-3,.,CASSQDPRFSGNTIYF,TGTGCCAGCAGCCAAGATCCGAGGTTCTCTGGAAACACCATATATTTT
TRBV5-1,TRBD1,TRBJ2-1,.,CASRQMGQGANEQFF,TGCGCCAGCAGGCAGATGGGACAGGGGGCTAATGAGCAGTTCTTC
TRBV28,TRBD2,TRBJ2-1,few,CASTKASGNNEQFF,TGTGCCAGCACCAAGGCTAGCGGGAACAATGAGCAGTTCTTC
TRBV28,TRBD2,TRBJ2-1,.,CASSLIGGGSYNEQVF,TGTGCCAGCAGTCTTATAGGCGGGGGATCCTACAATGAGCAGGTCTTC
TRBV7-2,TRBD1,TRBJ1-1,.,CASSLVPGQGTFEAFF,TGTGCCAGCAGCTTAGTACCGGGACAGGGGACCTTTGAAGCTTTCTTT
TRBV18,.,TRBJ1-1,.,CASSVIQGRNTEAFF,TGTGCCAGCTCAGTGATACAGGGTCGGAACACTGAAGCTTTCTTT
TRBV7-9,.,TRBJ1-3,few,CASSPQGSGGNTIYF,TGTGCCAGCAGCCCGCAGGGGTCGGGTGGAAACACCATATATTTT
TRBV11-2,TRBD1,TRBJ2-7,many,CASSLDRVREQYF,TGCGCCAGCAGCTTGGACAGGGTGAGGGAGCAGTACTTC
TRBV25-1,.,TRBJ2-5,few,CASSDPKGFQETQYF,TGTGCCAGCAGCGACCCGAAGGGGTTCCAAGAGACCCAGTACTTC
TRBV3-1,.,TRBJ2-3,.,CASSQDGNSRRGGTQYF,TGTGCCAGCAGCCAAGATGGTAATAGCCGAAGGGGGGGTACGCAGTATTTT
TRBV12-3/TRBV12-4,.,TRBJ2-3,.,CASSSWDRVDTQYF,TGTGCCAGCAGTTCCTGGGACCGCGTAGATACGCAGTATTTT
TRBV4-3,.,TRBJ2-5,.,CASSQILESETQYF,TGCGCCAGCAGCCAAATTCTAGAATCAGAGACCCAGTACTTC
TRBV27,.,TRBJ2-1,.,CASSWGRYNNEQFF,TGTGCCAGCAGTTGGGGGAGGTATAACAATGAGCAGTTCTTC
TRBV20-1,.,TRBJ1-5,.,CSARDREGHQPQHF,TGCAGTGCTAGAGACAGGGAAGGGCATCAGCCCCAGCATTTT